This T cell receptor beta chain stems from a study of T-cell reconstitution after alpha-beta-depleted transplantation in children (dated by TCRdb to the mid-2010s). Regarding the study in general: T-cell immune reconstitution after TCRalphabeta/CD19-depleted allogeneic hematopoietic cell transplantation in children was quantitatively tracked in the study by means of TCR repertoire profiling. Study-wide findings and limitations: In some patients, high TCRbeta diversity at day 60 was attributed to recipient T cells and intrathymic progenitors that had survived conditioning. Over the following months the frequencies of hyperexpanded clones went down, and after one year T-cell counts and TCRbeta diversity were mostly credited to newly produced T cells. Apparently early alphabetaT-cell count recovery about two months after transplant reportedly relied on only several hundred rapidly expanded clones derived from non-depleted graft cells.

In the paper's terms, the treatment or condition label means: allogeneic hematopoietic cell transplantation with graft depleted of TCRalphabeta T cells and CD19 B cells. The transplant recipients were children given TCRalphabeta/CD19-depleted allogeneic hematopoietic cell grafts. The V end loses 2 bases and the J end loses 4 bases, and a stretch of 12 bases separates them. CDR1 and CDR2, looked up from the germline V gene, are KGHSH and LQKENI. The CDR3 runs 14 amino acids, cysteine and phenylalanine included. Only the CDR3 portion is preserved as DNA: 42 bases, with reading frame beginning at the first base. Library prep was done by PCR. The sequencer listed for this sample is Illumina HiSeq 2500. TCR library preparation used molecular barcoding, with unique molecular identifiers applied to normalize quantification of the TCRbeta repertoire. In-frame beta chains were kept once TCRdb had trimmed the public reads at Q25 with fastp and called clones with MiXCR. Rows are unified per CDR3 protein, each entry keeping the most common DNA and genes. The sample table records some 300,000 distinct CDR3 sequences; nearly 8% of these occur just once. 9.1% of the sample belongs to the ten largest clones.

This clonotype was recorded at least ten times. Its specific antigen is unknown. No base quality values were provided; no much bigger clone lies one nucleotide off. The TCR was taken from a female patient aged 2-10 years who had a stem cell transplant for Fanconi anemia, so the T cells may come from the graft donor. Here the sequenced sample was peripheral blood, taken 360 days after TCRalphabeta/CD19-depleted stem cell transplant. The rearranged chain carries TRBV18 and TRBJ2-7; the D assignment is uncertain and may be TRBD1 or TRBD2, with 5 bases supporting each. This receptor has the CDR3 CASSPSRGPYEQYF. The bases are TGTGCCAGCTCACCATCGAGGGGCCCGTACGAGCAGTACTTC.